This T cell receptor beta chain stems from a study of tumor-infiltrating lymphocytes in glioblastoma multiforme. Study-wide results and limits: TCR plus mutation findings rest on a single glioblastoma patient.

TCRB libraries came from RNA via three nested multiplex PCR rounds. TCRB cDNA was made from approximately 0.5 ug total RNA. MiXCR, applied by TCRdb to the multiplex PCR reads, yields one record per CDR3 protein. Found here are about 9,600 distinct CDR3 sequences, approximately 65% of them singletons; the top ten hold approximately 53%. This clonotype was recorded a few times. Its antigen is unknown. The sequence derives from a male donor with glioblastoma. Source material: brain tumor tissue.

The CDR3 nucleotides read TGTGCCAGCAGTGAACAGGGAATGAACACTGAAGCTTTCTTT. Its protein product is CASSEQGMNTEAFF. The chain combines TRBV2 with TRBJ1-1, with D perhaps TRBD1 (5 bases). V lost 2 bases to trimming and J lost 0 bases, with 7 bases between them. The germline gives CDR1 SNHLY, CDR2 FYNNEI. The CDR3 is made up of 14 amino acids.